Listed below are T cell receptor beta chains from one sample, sequenced in a study of control samples from healthy donors and cancer patients. The assay was immunoSEQ multiplex PCR, and TCRdb's table has in-frame clones only and misses some. The table includes over 150,000 clones, nearly 96% detected once. Specimen: blood. These receptors were taken from a woman under 40 in good health. The CDR3 runs from the conserved cysteine through the conserved F or W. Each record gives: J gene, V gene, clone size, D gene, CDR3 DNA, CDR3 protein. A D gene is named only where the DNA matches it firmly. Size values are once, few and many counts, or a class for expanded clones, and some rows have none.

TRBJ2-1 | TRBV4-2 | NA | TRBD2 | TGTGCCAGCAGCCAAGATCCGGGGGGGGGCTCCTACAATGAGCAGTTCTTC | CASSQDPGGGSYNEQFF
TRBJ1-3 | TRBV30 | few | NA | TGTGCCTGGAATTTTGAGCCCGGAGGACCCGGAAACACCATATATTTT | CAWNFEPGGPGNTIYF
TRBJ1-2 | TRBV28 | NA | NA | TGTGCCAGCAGGGTTGACTATGGCTACACCTTC | CASRVDYGYTF
TRBJ1-3 | TRBV30 | NA | NA | TGTGCCTGGAGTGCCGGTGGAAACACCATATATTTT | CAWSAGGNTIYF
TRBJ2-7 | TRBV30 | few | TRBD2 | TGTGCCTGGGGGCGAAGGACTAGCGGGGGCTACGAGCAGTACTTC | CAWGRRTSGGYEQYF
TRBJ2-7 | TRBV12-3/TRBV12-4 | NA | NA | TGTGCCAGCAGTTTGCAGGGGTACGAGCAGTACTTC | CASSLQGYEQYF
TRBJ1-4 | TRBV11-2 | NA | NA | TGTGCCAGCAGCCCGGACAGTCCTAATGAAAAACTGTTTTTT | CASSPDSPNEKLFF
TRBJ1-4 | TRBV6-5 | once | NA | TGTGCCAGCAGTTACTCCTCGGGGCTCGCCGGGGAAAAACTGTTTTTT | CASSYSSGLAGEKLFF
TRBJ1-2 | TRBV10-1 | NA | NA | TGCGCCAGCCCCGTTATACAACCTAACTATGGCTACACCTTC | CASPVIQPNYGYTF
TRBJ2-1 | TRBV6-2/TRBV6-3 | once | TRBD2 | TGTGCCAGCAGTAGGACTAGCGGGGGGTCCTACAATGAGCAGTTCTTC | CASSRTSGGSYNEQFF
TRBJ2-1 | TRBV5-1 | NA | TRBD2 | TGCGCCAGCAGCTACCAGTCCCCGACTAGCGGGAGGGCCAGCTCCTACAATGAGCAGTTCTTC | CASSYQSPTSGRASSYNEQFF
TRBJ2-1 | TRBV24-1 | NA | NA | TGTGCCACCAGTGATCGAGTACGGACCAGCCCCGGTGAGCAGTTCTTC | CATSDRVRTSPGEQFF
TRBJ2-2 | TRBV19 | NA | NA | TGTGCCAGTAGTATAAGTAGGACCAACACCGGGGAGCTGTTTTTT | CASSISRTNTGELFF
TRBJ1-4 | TRBV30 | NA | NA | TGTGCCTGGAGTGTACTTGGGACAACTAATGAAAAACTGTTTTTT | CAWSVLGTTNEKLFF
TRBJ1-2 | TRBV5-1 | NA | NA | TGCGCCAGCAGCCCCCGGGAGTTCTATGGCTACACCTTC | CASSPREFYGYTF
TRBJ1-5 | TRBV27 | NA | NA | TGTGCCAGCAGTTTTGTGGGAAATCAGCCCCAGCATTTT | CASSFVGNQPQHF
TRBJ2-1 | TRBV5-1 | NA | NA | TGCGCCAGCAGCCGAGGGGGGGCGGCTTACAATGAGCAGTTCTTC | CASSRGGAAYNEQFF
TRBJ2-7 | TRBV6-1 | NA | NA | TGTGCCAGCAGTGAAGGGGGGGCACGAGAGCAGTACTTC | CASSEGGAREQYF
TRBJ1-1 | TRBV5-1 | NA | NA | TGCGCCAGCAGCTTCAACACGAACACTGAAGCTTTCTTT | CASSFNTNTEAFF
TRBJ2-7 | TRBV10-2 | NA | NA | TGCGCCAGCAGTGGCGGCCGAACCTACGAGCAGTACTTC | CASSGGRTYEQYF
TRBJ1-6 | TRBV4-1 | NA | NA | TGCGCCAGCAGCCAGGGACCACTAGCTTCACCCCTCCACTTT | CASSQGPLASPLHF
TRBJ2-1 | TRBV3-1/TRBV3-2 | once | TRBD1 | TGTGCCAGCAGCCAAGAGGGACAGCCATACAATGAGCAGTTCTTC | CASSQEGQPYNEQFF
TRBJ2-3 | TRBV6-6 | NA | NA | TGTGCCAGCAGTTACGATCCAGATACGCAGTATTTT | CASSYDPDTQYF
TRBJ2-7 | TRBV5-4 | NA | NA | TGTGCCAGCAGCTCGGGGACCTCCTACGAGCAGTACTTC | CASSSGTSYEQYF
TRBJ2-5 | TRBV3-1/TRBV3-2 | NA | TRBD2 | TGTGCCAGCAGCCAAGGGAGAACTAGCGGGGAGATTGAGACCCAGTACTTC | CASSQGRTSGEIETQYF
TRBJ2-1 | TRBV6-5 | once | NA | TGTGCCAGCAGTTATTCGCTTGCGGGCGTTGGTGAGCAGTTCTTC | CASSYSLAGVGEQFF
TRBJ2-7 | TRBV30 | NA | TRBD1 | TGTGCCTGGAGCGGGACAGAACAGAACGAGCAGTACTTC | CAWSGTEQNEQYF
TRBJ1-1 | TRBV20-1 | NA | NA | TGCAGTGCTAGTTCCCCGAACACTGAAGCTTTCTTT | CSASSPNTEAFF
TRBJ2-1 | TRBV28 | NA | NA | TGTGCCAGCACCATCTTGTTGGGGGGCCCCTACAATGAGCAGTTCTTC | CASTILLGGPYNEQFF
TRBJ1-4 | TRBV6-5 | NA | TRBD1 | TGTGCCAGCAGTCTCGACAGGGTGAGCGAAAAACTGTTTTTT | CASSLDRVSEKLFF
TRBJ1-6 | TRBV6-6 | NA | TRBD1 | TGTGCCAGCAGTCCCGGGACAGGGTTCTTCATTAATTCACCCCTCCACTTT | CASSPGTGFFINSPLHF
TRBJ1-6 | TRBV27 | NA | NA | TGTGCCAGCAGTCTACGGACAGTTCCCTCCTATAATTCACCCCTCCACTTT | CASSLRTVPSYNSPLHF
TRBJ2-7 | TRBV12-3/TRBV12-4 | once | NA | TGTGCCAGCAGCCCCGACGGGGACTACGAGCAGTACTTC | CASSPDGDYEQYF
TRBJ2-2 | TRBV6-5 | once | NA | TGTGCCAGCAGATTAGACGGGAACACCGGGGAGCTGTTTTTT | CASRLDGNTGELFF
TRBJ1-1 | TRBV7-9 | once | NA | TGTGCCAGCAGCCTTCCCCCTGAAGCTTTCTTT | CASSLPPEAFF
TRBJ2-7 | TRBV18 | NA | NA | TGTGCCAGCTCACCACGGGAAGACACGGTTGGCATAGCCTACGAGCAGTACTTC | CASSPREDTVGIAYEQYF
TRBJ2-5 | TRBV3-1/TRBV3-2 | NA | NA | TGTGCCAGCACGGACATTCAAGAGACCCAGTACTTC | CASTDIQETQYF
TRBJ1-1 | TRBV6-5 | NA | NA | TGTGCCACCCACCGCTCGGGTGAAGCTTTCTTT | CATHRSGEAFF
TRBJ1-4 | TRBV11-2 | NA | TRBD1 | TGTGCCAGCAGCCGACCCAGACAGGGGCTGAGTGAAAAACTGTTTTTT | CASSRPRQGLSEKLFF
TRBJ2-1 | TRBV10-1 | once | TRBD2 | TGCGCCAGCAGTGAGAGCGGGAGGGCCTCAAATGAGCAGTTCTTC | CASSESGRASNEQFF